This TCR beta chain appears in the sequencing data of a study of low-dose radiotherapy and immunotherapy resistance in tumors. Study details: The 200 mg/m2 dose of intravenous cyclophosphamide was given every two weeks, one day before radiation and immunotherapy.

This clonotype was observed once. V lost 6 bases, J lost 5 bases, and 17 bases lay in between. The CDR3 runs 14 residues. Germline CDR1 is SQVTM and CDR2 is ANQGSEA. The time point: after trial treatment. This sample's treatment: LDRT plus nivolumab, ipilimumab, low-dose cyclophosphamide and aspirin (RACIN trial). Donors were administered nivolumab, ipilimumab, aspirin and low-dose cyclophosphamide, together with low-dose radiotherapy. Alpha- and beta-chain coverage of first-strand cDNA came from TRAV- and TRBV-specific primers. With a V-primer adapter and a constant-region primer, TCRs were amplified for roughly 20 PCR cycles. mRNA, once isolated, was amplified by in vitro transcription. Using its own MiXCR run on the reads, TCRdb lists one record per CDR3 protein. The table has about 100,000 distinct CDR3 sequences, around 21% seen once.

The sequence came from a male donor with prostate cancer. Sequencing was performed on PBMCs, taken after low-dose radiotherapy plus immunotherapy. This chain joins TRBV29-1 and TRBJ1-5, with D possibly being TRBD1 (5 bases). CDR3 sequence reads: CSVRWGGVDQPQHF. The CDR3 bases are TGCAGCGTGCGTTGGGGGGGAGTAGATCAGCCCCAGCATTTT.